The next 28 T cell receptor beta chains were all read from a single sample in a study of T cell changes during pregnancy in multiple sclerosis. Profiled with immunoSEQ multiplex PCR; TCRdb holds only in-frame clones, not every one. This sample has over 60,000 clones, with roughly 91% found just once. This specimen consisted of peripheral blood, obtained in the third trimester of pregnancy. The receptors derive from a female donor in good health, enrolled as a control in a pregnancy study.

The rearrangement links TRBV15 to TRBJ2-2; a weak D match, TRBD2 (5 bases). This CDR3 has 12 amino acids. Germline CDR1 LNHNV, CDR2 YYDKDF (reference sequence). V was trimmed by 8 bases and J by 6 bases, leaving 10 bases between them. In nucleotides, the CDR3 is TGTGCCACCCGCTACGGGGCCGGGGAGCTGTTTTTT. Translated: CATRYGAGELFF.

V is TRBV6-6 and J is TRBJ2-5; TRBD2 matches at 8 bases. Trimming removed 3 bases from V and 5 bases from J; junction bases left unmatched: 5. Germline CDR1 and CDR2: MNHNY and SVGAGI (reference sequence). There are 14 residues in the CDR3. CDR3 sequence reads: CASSYSGGDETQYF. In nucleotides, the CDR3 is TGTGCCAGCAGTTATTCCGGGGGGGATGAGACCCAGTACTTC.

The V and J genes are TRBV5-1 and TRBJ1-3, with D maybe TRBD1 (6 bases). The V gene's germline CDR1 is SGHRS and CDR2 YFSETQ. Trimming removed 2 bases from V and 1 base from J, with 10 bases in between. This CDR3 comprises 15 residues. The CDR3 sequence: CASSFNRESGNTIYF. CDR3 sequence (DNA): TGCGCCAGCAGCTTCAACAGGGAGTCTGGAAACACCATATATTTT.

The chain employs TRBV7-2 and TRBJ2-5, with D uncertain. Trimming took off 5 bases at V and 7 bases at J, with 17 bases between the two ends. The germline gives CDR1 SGHTA, CDR2 FQGNSA. This CDR3 comprises 14 residues. CDR3 DNA sequence: TGTGCCAGCAGCCCCTCAGGCTTCCGAGCGACCCAGTACTTC. Protein product: CASSPSGFRATQYF.

The chain couples TRBV4-1 to TRBJ1-5, with D possibly matching TRBD1 (5 bases). The CDR3 is 15 residues long. With 4 bases removed from V and 2 bases from J, the gap between germline ends came to 12 bases. CDR1 and CDR2 from the germline V gene are MGHRA and YSYEKL. In DNA, the CDR3 is TGCGCCAGCAGCCCCCAGGGAGGGGGCAATCAGCCCCAGCATTTT. Its protein is CASSPQGGGNQPQHF.

The chain links TRBV18 to TRBJ1-1; D not certain. V dropped 1 base and J dropped 2 bases, with 8 bases sitting between them. There are 14 residues in the CDR3. The V gene's germline CDR1 is KGHSH and CDR2 LQKENI. The CDR3: CASSPLGVNTEAFF. CDR3 bases: TGTGCCAGCTCACCACTGGGAGTTAACACTGAAGCTTTCTTT.

This clone has a handful of counts. The chain has TRBV7-9 and TRBJ2-3; D may be TRBD1 (5 bases). Between the trimmed V and J ends, which lost 1 base and 2 bases, there was a span of 10 bases. There are 15 residues in the CDR3. Germline V gives CDR1 SEHNR, CDR2 FQNEAQ (reference sequence). Here the CDR3 reads CASSLGSTATDTQYF. DNA for the CDR3: TGTGCCAGCAGCTTAGGGTCGACAGCCACAGATACGCAGTATTTT.

CDR3 sequence (DNA): TGTGCCAGCAGCCCTCGGGTCGAAGGATTCTCTTGGACCCAGTACTTC. As protein: CASSPRVEGFSWTQYF. This rearrangement joins TRBV7-2 to TRBJ2-5; D gene uncertain. CDR3 size: 16 residues. CDR1 and CDR2 (germline): SGHTA, FQGNSA. The V gene lost 5 bases and the J gene lost 7 bases, with 23 bases spanning the gap.

The rearrangement joins TRBV19 to TRBJ1-4; D unresolved. V lost 2 bases, J lost 2 bases, and 9 bases lay in between. The CDR3 is 15 amino acids. CDR1 and CDR2 from the germline V gene are LNHDA and SQIVND (reference sequence). CDR3 DNA: TGTGCCAGTAGTATAAGAGCGGATACTAATGAAAAACTGTTTTTT. Translation: CASSIRADTNEKLFF.

The V gene is TRBV7-2, the J gene TRBJ1-3; D is uncertain. This CDR3 comprises 15 residues. V was clipped by 1 base and J by 3 bases, with 10 bases between them. CDR1 and CDR2 from the germline V gene are SGHTA and FQGNSA. The CDR3 spells CASSLGVGHGNTIYF. DNA for the CDR3: TGTGCCAGCAGCTTAGGGGTTGGGCATGGAAACACCATATATTTT.

This clone was detected a few times. The V call is TRBV6-5, the J call TRBJ1-2; D is perhaps TRBD1 (5 bases). V lost 4 bases to trimming and J lost 8 bases, with 17 bases between them. The CDR3 extends over 14 amino acids. Germline lookup yields CDR1 MNHEY and CDR2 SVGAGI. The CDR3 bases are TGTGCCAGCAGTTTCCGGGACTACCCTGGGGGCTACACCTTC. Translation: CASSFRDYPGGYTF.

J is TRBJ2-1 and V is TRBV12-5; 9 nucleotides align to TRBD1. Germline CDR1 reads LGHNT; CDR2 reads FRNRAP. After removal of 6 bases from V and 3 bases from J, the junction contained 6 bases not matched to a gene. The CDR3 is 15 amino acids. DNA for the CDR3: TGTGCTAGTGGGGATGGGACAGGGAGCTACAATGAGCAGTTCTTC. It encodes CASGDGTGSYNEQFF.

The chain recombines TRBV28 with TRBJ1-2; D gene uncertain. Trimming shortened V by 3 bases and J by 3 bases, and 5 bases separated the two germline ends. This CDR3 region has 12 residues. Germline V gene sequence: CDR1 MDHEN, CDR2 SYDVKM. The CDR3 DNA is TGTGCCAGCAGTTTCTCTGACTATGGCTACACCTTC. Translation gives CASSFSDYGYTF.

The chain is built from TRBV19 and TRBJ2-5; D is ambiguous. Germline V gene data show CDR1 as LNHDA and CDR2 as SQIVND (reference sequence). Trimming removed 5 bases from V and 5 bases from J, with 12 bases in between. This CDR3 spans 13 amino acids. The CDR3 coding sequence is TGTGCCAGTAGTTCCCAGAATACCGAGACCCAGTACTTC. This codes for CASSSQNTETQYF.

The chain links TRBV2 to TRBJ2-5; D is perhaps TRBD1 (6 bases). This CDR3 comprises 13 residues. Germline V gene lookup returns CDR1 SNHLY and CDR2 FYNNEI. Deletions cut 3 bases from V and 6 bases from J, with 11 bases between. CDR3 sequence: CASSEGDTQTQYF. The CDR3 nucleotides read TGTGCCAGCAGTGAGGGGGACACGCAGACCCAGTACTTC.

This clone was recorded once. The chain links TRBV4-1 to TRBJ2-2; D is perhaps TRBD1 (5 bases). Between the trimmed V and J ends, which lost 4 bases and 0 bases, there was a span of 15 bases. Germline assignment: CDR1 MGHRA and CDR2 YSYEKL. This CDR3 has 17 residues. The CDR3 sequence: CASSLFSGSANTGELFF. As DNA, the CDR3 is TGCGCCAGCAGCCTCTTCTCAGGGTCGGCGAACACCGGGGAGCTGTTTTTT.

In its sample, this clone was seen once. V is TRBV19 and J is TRBJ2-6, with D maybe TRBD2 (5 bases). Trimming removed 5 bases at V and 4 bases at J, with 15 bases between. CDR1 LNHDA and CDR2 SQIVND come from the germline V gene (reference sequence). The CDR3 runs 16 residues. Written as DNA, the CDR3 is TGTGCCAGTAGTTTTCTAAGGGAGTCGGGGGCCAACGTCCTGACTTTC. Translation gives CASSFLRESGANVLTF.

This clone was picked up a small number of times. The chain combines TRBV6-1 with TRBJ1-4, with a weak D call TRBD1 (5 bases). CDR3 size: 15 residues. Germline CDR1 and CDR2: MNHNS and SASEGT. The V gene lost 6 bases and the J gene lost 6 bases, with 17 bases spanning the gap. The CDR3 region is CASSLTWGRDEKLFF. The CDR3 DNA sequence: TGTGCCAGCAGCTTGACCTGGGGCAGGGATGAAAAACTGTTTTTT.

This sequence joins TRBV5-1 and TRBJ1-6, with D unresolved. The CDR3 runs to 13 residues. Looked up from germline, CDR1 is SGHRS and CDR2 is YFSETQ. V shed 6 bases and J shed 5 bases, with 9 bases lying between them. This CDR3 reads CASTGGDNSPLHF. CDR3 sequence (DNA): TGCGCCAGCACCGGTGGAGATAATTCACCCCTCCACTTT.

This clone was observed a handful of times. The chain carries TRBV2 and TRBJ2-5; weak D call: TRBD1 (6 bases). This CDR3 region has 14 residues. Deletions cut 2 bases from V and 7 bases from J, with 14 bases between. Germline-derived CDR1 and CDR2 are SNHLY and FYNNEI. CDR3 in amino acids: CASSEFTGMGTQYF. The CDR3 nucleotides are TGTGCCAGCAGTGAATTTACAGGGATGGGGACCCAGTACTTC.

The chain uses TRBV10-2 and TRBJ2-3; TRBD1 is a possible D gene (6 bases). The CDR3 covers 13 residues. From germline, CDR1 is WSHSY and CDR2 SAAADI. The V gene lost 7 bases and the J gene lost 0 bases, with 8 bases spanning the gap. The CDR3 DNA follows: TGCGCCAGCACAGGACAGAGCACAGATACGCAGTATTTT. It translates to CASTGQSTDTQYF.

As concerns this clone: One end of the junction varies from germline; a read error may be responsible. The chain is built from TRBV7-2 and TRBJ1-2; 7 bases agree with TRBD1. From germline, CDR1 is SGHTA and CDR2 FQGNSA. The CDR3 runs 15 residues. The CDR3 spells CVSSLAAGQSYGYTF. CDR3 DNA: TGTGTCAGCAGCTTAGCGGCGGGACAGAGCTATGGCTACACCTTC.

The chain is built from TRBV5-1 and TRBJ2-1; 9 nucleotides match TRBD2. J was trimmed by 6 bases and V by 0 bases; bases with no gene match: 4. The length of the CDR3 is 15 residues. Per the germline V gene, CDR1 is SGHRS and CDR2 is YFSETQ. The CDR3 bases are TGCGCCAGCAGCTTGGAGGGAGCGGGGGGCAATGAGCAGTTCTTC. Translation gives CASSLEGAGGNEQFF.

This rearrangement joins TRBV12-5 to TRBJ1-1; a weak D match, TRBD1 (5 bases). Germline-derived CDR1 and CDR2 are LGHNT and FRNRAP. V was clipped by 7 bases and J by 4 bases, with 22 bases between them. This CDR3 is built from 16 residues. CDR3 DNA sequence: TGTGCTAGTGTTCCTCCGGGGGTGCAAGCGAGCACTGAAGCTTTCTTT. It codes for CASVPPGVQASTEAFF.

CDR3 protein: CASSPRTGLGGYTF. The CDR3 DNA is TGTGCCAGCAGCCCTAGGACAGGGCTGGGTGGCTACACCTTC. The V and J genes are TRBV5-6 and TRBJ1-2; 8 positions match TRBD1. In germline, CDR1 is SGHDT, CDR2 YYEEEE. The CDR3 sequence is 14 residues long. The V gene end was trimmed by 4 bases and the J gene end by 7 bases; junction bases not matched to a gene: 9.

This chain connects TRBV7-6 to TRBJ1-1, with D maybe TRBD1 (5 bases). The V end lost 5 bases, the J end lost 1 base, and 23 bases lay between the germline ends. This CDR3 has 18 amino acids. Germline CDR1 SGHVS, CDR2 FNYEAQ. As DNA, the CDR3 is TGTGCCAGCAGCCGGGGGGGTAGGGGCCTAATACAGAACACTGAAGCTTTCTTT. Translation: CASSRGGRGLIQNTEAFF.

This clone was counted at least ten times. The rearrangement joins TRBV10-2 to TRBJ2-1; TRBD1 is a possible D gene (5 bases). CDR1 WSHSY and CDR2 SAAADI come from the germline V gene. This CDR3 has 11 residues. Trimming removed 5 bases from V and 7 bases from J, with 6 bases in between. CDR3 in amino acids: CASSQGNEQFF. CDR3 DNA sequence: TGCGCCAGCAGTCAGGGTAATGAGCAGTTCTTC.

The rearrangement links TRBV13 to TRBJ2-5, with D hard to call. The CDR3 consists of 14 residues. Germline CDR1 reads PRHDT; CDR2 reads FYEKMQ (reference sequence). V dropped 2 bases and J dropped 4 bases, with 11 bases sitting between them. The CDR3 DNA follows: TGTGCCAGCAGCTTAATTCCGGTGAGAGAGACCCAGTACTTC. It yields the protein CASSLIPVRETQYF. The whole variable domain, remainder taken from reference TRBV13 and TRBJ2-5, is AAGVIQSPRHLIKEKRETATLKCYPIPRHDTVYWYQQGPGQDPQFLISFYEKMQSDKGSIPDRFSAQQFSDYHSELNMSSLELGDSALYFCASSLIPVRETQYFGPGTRLLVL.